A single sample gave rise to the 21 T cell receptor beta chains below, sequenced in a study of T cell responses to AZD1222 COVID-19 vaccine. TCRdb's table, derived via immunoSEQ multiplex PCR, lists solely in-frame clones and lacks some. The sample yields some 180,000 clones, 87% seen once. Sequencing was performed on peripheral blood, taken 28 days after the second AZD1222 dose. Receptor source: an adult who received the AZD1222 COVID-19 vaccine.

This clone has a handful of counts. V usage is TRBV5-6 and J usage is TRBJ1-1; D is undetermined. The length of the CDR3 is 14 residues. Trimming stripped 2 bases from V and 1 base from J, with 9 bases between. The germline CDR1 and CDR2 sequences are SGHDT and YYEEEE. The CDR3 protein is CASSLPWGNTEAFF. CDR3 coding DNA: TGTGCCAGCAGCTTACCATGGGGGAACACTGAAGCTTTCTTT.

The chain carries TRBV5-1 and TRBJ1-6; maybe TRBD1 (6 bases). Trimming took off 3 bases at V and 0 bases at J, with 13 bases between the two ends. This CDR3 comprises 17 residues. Germline V gene data show CDR1 as SGHRS and CDR2 as YFSETQ. The CDR3 loop is CASSSDSSRSYNSPLHF. The CDR3 DNA follows: TGCGCCAGCAGCTCGGACAGTTCCCGCTCCTATAATTCACCCCTCCACTTT. Together with reference TRBV5-1 and TRBJ1-6, the CDR3 gives the full variable domain: KAGVTQTPRYLIKTRGQQVTLSCSPISGHRSVSWYQQTPGQGLQFLFEYFSETQRNKGNFPGRFSGRQFSNSRSEMNVSTLELGDSALYLCASSSDSSRSYNSPLHFGNGTRLTVT.

The J gene is TRBJ1-2, the V gene TRBV10-2; D unclear. V lost 5 bases, J lost 0 bases, and 10 bases lay in between. Germline V gene lookup returns CDR1 WSHSY and CDR2 SAAADI. The CDR3 runs to 14 residues. The CDR3 region has the DNA TGCGCCAGCAGTCACCAGTGGACTAACTATGGCTACACCTTC. Translating it yields CASSHQWTNYGYTF.

The rearrangement uses TRBV18 and TRBJ2-1; 12 positions match TRBD2. Germline trimming cut 5 bases from V and 5 bases from J; bases unmatched to any gene: 7. Per the germline V gene, CDR1 is KGHSH and CDR2 is LQKENI. This CDR3 comprises 16 residues. For the CDR3, the DNA is TGTGCCAGCTCAGACGCTCTAGCGGGGGGGAACAATGAGCAGTTCTTC. Protein: CASSDALAGGNNEQFF.

DNA of the CDR3: TGCGCCAGCAGCCAATCAGCCAACACAGATACGCAGTATTTT. Translated, it gives CASSQSANTDTQYF. This chain joins TRBV4-1 and TRBJ2-3; D gene ambiguous. Germline V gene data show CDR1 as MGHRA and CDR2 as YSYEKL. The V and J ends lost 2 bases and 2 bases respectively, with 8 bases between them. The CDR3 has 14 residues.

This chain uses TRBV5-1 with TRBJ1-6, with D possibly matching TRBD1 (5 bases). The CDR3 is 13 amino acids. Trimming stripped 4 bases from V and 9 bases from J, with 11 bases between. Germline CDR1 SGHRS, CDR2 YFSETQ. CDR3 sequence reads: CASSVQASSPLHF. The CDR3 region has the DNA TGCGCCAGCAGCGTACAGGCCTCTTCACCCCTCCACTTT.

The chain recombines TRBV29-1 with TRBJ2-3; 7 bases agree with TRBD1. The junction had 3 bases not matched to a gene; V was cut back by 5 bases and J by 1 base. The length of the CDR3 is 13 residues. Per the germline V gene, CDR1 is SQVTM and CDR2 is ANQGSEA. The CDR3 region has the DNA TGCAGCGTTTCTAGGGGGCGCACAGATACGCAGTATTTT. Its protein product is CSVSRGRTDTQYF.

J is TRBJ1-3 and V is TRBV30, with unresolved D. Germline V gives CDR1 GTSNPN, CDR2 SVGIG (reference sequence). The V and J ends lost 1 base and 5 bases respectively, with 0 bases between them. The CDR3 is 10 residues long. The CDR3 DNA sequence: TGTGCCTGGAGTGGAAACACCATATATTTT. Protein: CAWSGNTIYF.

The chain uses TRBV5-6 and TRBJ1-1; TRBD1 is a possible D gene (5 bases). The V gene lost 4 bases and the J gene lost 0 bases, with 10 bases spanning the gap. This CDR3 has 14 residues. The V gene's germline CDR1 is SGHDT and CDR2 YYEEEE. The CDR3 bases are TGTGCCAGCAGCCTGGGGACGGTGAACACTGAAGCTTTCTTT. It translates to CASSLGTVNTEAFF.

This clone occurred a few times. This chain joins TRBV5-6 and TRBJ2-6; D is ambiguous. There are 13 residues in the CDR3. V was clipped by 2 bases and J by 4 bases, with 4 bases between them. Germline CDR1 and CDR2: SGHDT and YYEEEE. In DNA form, the CDR3 reads TGTGCCAGCAGCTTCGGGGGGGCCAACGTCCTGACTTTC. The encoded protein is CASSFGGANVLTF.

V usage is TRBV6-2 or TRBV6-3 and J usage is TRBJ1-1; no reliable D call. There are 12 residues in the CDR3. The germline gives CDR1 MNHEY, CDR2 SVGEGT. The germline V and J ends were trimmed by 6 bases and 4 bases, with 9 bases remaining between them. The CDR3: CASSRDGTEAFF. CDR3 DNA sequence: TGTGCCAGCAGCCGAGATGGCACTGAAGCTTTCTTT.

In its sample, this clone was seen once. V is TRBV7-9 and J is TRBJ2-5, with D unresolved. The CDR3 has 12 residues. CDR1 and CDR2 (germline): SEHNR, FQNEAQ (reference sequence). With 6 bases removed from V and 4 bases from J, the gap between germline ends came to 9 bases. CDR3 residues: CASRRVGETQYF. Written as DNA, the CDR3 is TGTGCCAGCAGAAGGGTGGGAGAGACCCAGTACTTC.

This chain uses TRBV7-6 with TRBJ2-7; the D gene is possibly TRBD1 (6 bases). Germline assignment: CDR1 SGHVS and CDR2 FNYEAQ. The ends were cut back, 3 bases at V and 3 bases at J, with 15 bases in the middle. The CDR3 length is 15 residues. CDR3 bases: TGTGCCAGCAGCTTTACGGGACAAAATGACTACGAGCAGTACTTC. It specifies CASSFTGQNDYEQYF.

A single count supports this clone. The chain employs TRBV10-2 and TRBJ1-1; D gene unclear. This CDR3 contains 13 residues. Looked up from germline, CDR1 is WSHSY and CDR2 is SAAADI. V lost 3 bases, J lost 6 bases, and 11 bases lay in between. CDR3 protein: CASSDRGRAEAFF. CDR3 DNA: TGCGCCAGCAGTGACCGAGGGAGGGCTGAAGCTTTCTTT.

The gene calls are TRBV2 and TRBJ1-4; D may be TRBD1 (6 bases). The V gene's germline CDR1 is SNHLY and CDR2 FYNNEI. The V end was cut by 4 bases, the J end by 5 bases, with 23 bases between. The CDR3 is made up of 18 amino acids. CDR3 DNA sequence: TGTGCCAGCAGTGCCAATGCCAGGGGAGGGCTAAAGAATGAAAAACTGTTTTTT. Encoded protein: CASSANARGGLKNEKLFF.

This clone was detected a few times. The V gene is TRBV5-4, the J gene TRBJ1-4; D is undetermined. Germline lookup yields CDR1 SGHNT and CDR2 YYREEE (reference sequence). Trimming pared 3 bases from V and 3 bases from J, leaving 12 bases between. The CDR3 loop spans 15 amino acids. The chain's CDR3 is CASSSGSKPNEKLFF. DNA of the CDR3: TGTGCCAGCAGCTCTGGGTCGAAACCTAATGAAAAACTGTTTTTT.

The V gene is TRBV6-5, the J gene TRBJ1-2, with no clear D. V was pared by 0 bases and J by 2 bases, with 10 bases between. In germline, CDR1 is MNHEY, CDR2 SVGAGI. The CDR3 spans 15 residues. DNA of the CDR3: TGTGCCAGCAGTTACTCGGTGGTGGGGAACTATGGCTACACCTTC. This encodes CASSYSVVGNYGYTF.

This chain joins TRBV5-1 and TRBJ2-7, with no clear D. Per germline, CDR1 SGHRS and CDR2 YFSETQ. There are 16 residues in the CDR3. Trimming took 0 bases from V and 0 from J, leaving 13 bases between them. CDR3 sequence reads: CASSLAGSLFSYEQYF. CDR3 bases: TGCGCCAGCAGCTTGGCCGGCAGTCTTTTCTCCTACGAGCAGTACTTC. Complete variable domain (other parts from reference TRBV5-1 and TRBJ2-7): KAGVTQTPRYLIKTRGQQVTLSCSPISGHRSVSWYQQTPGQGLQFLFEYFSETQRNKGNFPGRFSGRQFSNSRSEMNVSTLELGDSALYLCASSLAGSLFSYEQYFGPGTRLTVT.

The rearrangement joins TRBV11-2 to TRBJ2-5; 10 nucleotides match TRBD2. CDR1 SGHAT and CDR2 FQNNGV come from the germline V gene. Trimming took 2 bases from V and 5 from J; bases not matched to a gene: 8. The CDR3 runs 16 residues. The CDR3 protein is CASSLTSGGAAETQYF. CDR3 nucleotide sequence: TGTGCCAGCAGCTTAACGAGCGGGGGGGCCGCCGAGACCCAGTACTTC.

CDR3: CASSLNVLGSPLHF. CDR3 nucleotide sequence: TGCGCCAGCAGCTTGAACGTTTTGGGTTCACCCCTCCACTTT. This sequence joins TRBV5-1 and TRBJ1-6; no clear D gene. Germline CDR1 SGHRS, CDR2 YFSETQ. The CDR3 sequence is 14 residues long. The V and J ends lost 1 base and 9 bases respectively, with 11 bases between them.

This clone was observed a few times. V gene TRBV4-3 combines with J gene TRBJ1-4; 9 nucleotides align to TRBD1. CDR3 length: 16 amino acids. With 4 bases clipped from V and 5 bases from J, the junction kept 8 bases outside the gene matches. Germline CDR1 LGHNA, CDR2 YSLEER. The CDR3 DNA follows: TGCGCCAGCAGCCTTCTCCCGGGACAGGGCAATGAAAAACTGTTTTTT. This codes for CASSLLPGQGNEKLFF.